This T cell receptor beta chain was recorded in a study of neoadjuvant nivolumab and ipilimumab in lung cancer. Germline V gives CDR1 SNHLY, CDR2 FYNNEI. The CDR3 runs to 11 residues. Trimming left V 6 bases short and J 5 bases short, with 7 bases between. Details on this clone: The same CDR3 is also encoded by other DNA sequences in this sample.

The method was immunoSEQ multiplex PCR; TCRdb's version includes in-frame clones alone and lacks a portion of them. The sample contains more than 8,500 clones, around 77% of which appear only once. Source: tumor tissue, taken after neoadjuvant nivolumab, alone or with ipilimumab, at or shortly before surgery. The sequence was collected from an adult with non-small cell lung cancer. Some clones in this sample may be carry-over from other donors' samples. The chain couples TRBV2 to TRBJ1-2; D may be TRBD1 (5 bases). Written as DNA, the CDR3 is TGTGCCAGCAGGACAGCATATGGCTACACCTTC. This gives the protein CASRTAYGYTF.